This T cell receptor beta chain was obtained from a study of shared clonotypes between healthy human individuals. Study-level results: Only blood underwent sampling, and tissue repertoires likely differ. Generation probabilities were higher for clonotypes shared across all four sorted-subset donors than for unshared ones.

CDR3 size: 14 residues. Looked up from germline, CDR1 is LNHDA and CDR2 is SQIVND (reference sequence). The V end was cut by 5 bases, the J end by 3 bases, with 12 bases between. Investigators divided CD4+ cells into CD45RA+ naive and CD45RA-negative memory subsets. Comment on this clone: What it binds is unknown.

Assay: immunoSEQ multiplex PCR; the TCRdb copy retains only in-frame clones and omits some. The sample records a few hundred thousand clones, about 97% being singletons. This receptor was obtained from a woman in her thirties in good health. The chain links TRBV19 to TRBJ2-3; no definite D call. Sequencing used naive CD4+ T cells sorted from blood. Specified subset: CD45RA+ positively selected. The CDR3 loop reads CASSVWARTDTQYF. The CDR3 bases are TGTGCCAGTAGTGTGTGGGCAAGGACAGATACGCAGTATTTT.